These T cell receptor beta chains were read from a single sample in a study of T-cell reconstitution after alpha-beta-depleted transplantation in children. TCRdb called the PCR reads again in MiXCR, with one record for every CDR3 protein. Of some 490,000 distinct CDR3 sequences listed, around 12% are singletons. Here the sequenced sample was PBMCs from the stem cell graft donor, taken from the stem cell graft. The receptors stem from a human donor who donated a stem cell graft to a child with combined immunodeficiency. Each CDR3 is given with its conserved first and last residue. A D gene is named only where the DNA matches it firmly. Some rows mark clone size as missing; the rest say once, few, many or name a class of expanded clone.

>TRBJ2-5|TRBV6-6|TRBD2|-
TGTGCCAGCAGAGCGGGGGGTGGAGAGACCCAGTACTTC
CASRAGGGETQYF
>TRBJ1-1|TRBV10-3|TRBD1|-
TGTGCCATCACCTCGGGACAGGGAAGTGAAGCTTTCTTT
CAITSGQGSEAFF
>TRBJ2-4|TRBV4-2|TRBD2|-
TGTGCCAGCAGCCAGGGTCCCGGGCAGCGGGGAAACATTCAGTACTTC
CASSQGPGQRGNIQYF
>TRBJ2-7|TRBV9|-|-
TGTGCCAGCAGCGTAGTCGGGGCCACCTACGAGCAGTACTTC
CASSVVGATYEQYF
>TRBJ2-1|TRBV27|TRBD2|few
TGTGCCAGCAGCCTCTCGGCTTGGGCTAGCGGGAGGGCTATCAATGAGCAGTTCTTC
CASSLSAWASGRAINEQFF
>TRBJ2-1|TRBV12-3/TRBV12-4|TRBD2|few
TGTGCCAGCAGACTAGCGGGATCCCACAATGAGCAGTTCTTC
CASRLAGSHNEQFF
>TRBJ2-1|TRBV5-1|TRBD2|many
TGCGCCAGCAGCTTGGCCACGGGACTAGCGGGAGTCTACAATGAGCAGTTCTTC
CASSLATGLAGVYNEQFF
>TRBJ1-4|TRBV6-1|TRBD1|few
TGTGCCAGCAGCTCCCCTGGGGGACAGGGAGGGACTAATGAAAAACTGTTTTTT
CASSSPGGQGGTNEKLFF
>TRBJ2-1|TRBV30|-|-
TGTGCCTGGAGTGTAGAGACGTCCAGCTCCTACAATGAGCAGTTCTTC
CAWSVETSSSYNEQFF
>TRBJ2-2|TRBV5-1|-|-
TGCGCCAGCAGCACCGGATTGCGCACCGGGGAGCTGTTTTTT
CASSTGLRTGELFF
>TRBJ2-3|TRBV6-2/TRBV6-3|TRBD2|-
TGTGCCAGCAGTTACACCTGGGGACTAGCGGGCTACACAGATACGCAGTATTTT
CASSYTWGLAGYTDTQYF
>TRBJ2-5|TRBV29-1|TRBD2|-
TGCAGCGTTGAGGGGACTAGCGGAAACCAAGAGACCCAGTACTTC
CSVEGTSGNQETQYF
>TRBJ2-5|TRBV10-3|-|-
TGTGCCATCCGCAGTTGGGGCGGCGGAGAGACCCAGTACTTC
CAIRSWGGGETQYF
>TRBJ2-7|TRBV12-3/TRBV12-4|-|-
TGTGCCAGCAGTTTTAATCAGGGATACTACGAGCAGTACTTC
CASSFNQGYYEQYF
>TRBJ2-2|TRBV2|TRBD2|few
TGTGCCAGCAGTAGTCTCCAGCGGGAGGGCACCGGGGAGCTGTTTTTT
CASSSLQREGTGELFF
>TRBJ2-1|TRBV7-9|TRBD1|-
TGTGCCCTGGAGACAGGGGTGCCCACGGGCGAGCAGTTCTTC
CALETGVPTGEQFF
>TRBJ2-5|TRBV7-9|-|few
TGTGCCAGCAGCCCCCCCCACTTC
CASSPPHF
>TRBJ2-7|TRBV28|TRBD2|few
TGTGCCAGCAGTTCCCGAACTAGCGGGGCGGGCGAGCAGTACTTC
CASSSRTSGAGEQYF
>TRBJ2-2|TRBV3-1|-|many
TGTGCCAGCAGCCAAGGACGGAACCCCGGGGAGCTGTTTTTT
CASSQGRNPGELFF
>TRBJ1-2|TRBV7-2|-|few
TGTGCCAGCAGCCCCCGGGTCCCCTATGGCTACACCTTC
CASSPRVPYGYTF
>TRBJ2-2|TRBV11-1|-|few
TGTGCCAGCAGCTTAGATGGAGTAGGGGACACCGGGGAGCTGTTTTTT
CASSLDGVGDTGELFF
>TRBJ2-3|TRBV12-3/TRBV12-4|TRBD2|-
TGTGCCAGCAGTTTAGCTGCGATTGGGCTAGCGGCTACAGATACGCAGTATTTT
CASSLAAIGLAATDTQYF
>TRBJ1-2|TRBV6-1|-|-
TGTGCCAGCAGGATGGACGGGGCGCCTAGGTCTGATGGCTACACCTTC
CASRMDGAPRSDGYTF
>TRBJ2-7|TRBV7-2|-|-
TGTGCCAGCAGCGTTGAACAGGGTATGCCCTACGAGCAGTACTTC
CASSVEQGMPYEQYF
>TRBJ2-2|TRBV12-3/TRBV12-4|TRBD2|many
TGTGCCAGCAGTCGGACTAGCGCGAACACCGGGGAGCTGTTTTTT
CASSRTSANTGELFF
>TRBJ2-5|TRBV11-2|-|-
TGTGCCAGCAGCTCTAGGGTGGGGACGGAAGGAGAGACCCAGTACTTC
CASSSRVGTEGETQYF
>TRBJ1-1|TRBV3-1|-|-
TGTGCCAGCAGCCCTATCCAGAACACTGAAGCTTTCTTT
CASSPIQNTEAFF
>TRBJ2-3|TRBV20-1|TRBD1|-
TGCAGTGCTCCGGACAGGAAGGGGGATACGCAGTATTTT
CSAPDRKGDTQYF
>TRBJ1-1|TRBV5-8|-|many
TGTGCCAGCAGCTTGGGAATTGGGAACACTGAAGCTTTCTTT
CASSLGIGNTEAFF
>TRBJ2-3|TRBV5-1|TRBD2|many
TGCGCCAGCAGCTTGGTAGGTAGCGGGCCGACAGATACGCAGTATTTT
CASSLVGSGPTDTQYF
>TRBJ2-1|TRBV6-2/TRBV6-3|TRBD2|-
TGTGCCAGCAGCCCGACCTGGACTAGCGGGCGGCATTGGAGCTCCTACAATGAGCAGTTCTTC
CASSPTWTSGRHWSSYNEQFF
>TRBJ2-5|TRBV20-1|-|few
TGCAGTGCTAGTCCACGGCGGGGGAGACAGGGAGAGACCCAGTACTTC
CSASPRRGRQGETQYF
>TRBJ2-3|TRBV27|-|-
TGTGCCAGCAGCTTATCCCAGGTGGTCCGTCCAGATACGCAGTATTTT
CASSLSQVVRPDTQYF
>TRBJ2-5|TRBV20-1|TRBD2|-
TGCTGTGCTAGAGATCTCCCTAGCGGGGGGCAAGAGACCCAGTACTTC
CCARDLPSGGQETQYF
>TRBJ2-1|TRBV4-3|-|many
TGCGCCAGCAGCCAAGATCATGCAGACAATGAGCAGTTCTTC
CASSQDHADNEQFF
>TRBJ2-1|TRBV27|-|few
TGTGCCAGCAGCGGATCGCAGAATGAGCAGTTCTTC
CASSGSQNEQFF
>TRBJ2-7|TRBV28|TRBD1|many
TGTGCCAGCAGTTTATGGATGCCACCCCAGGGGGACTCCTACGAGCAGTACTTC
CASSLWMPPQGDSYEQYF
>TRBJ2-7|TRBV6-2/TRBV6-3|-|-
TGTGCCAGCAGTTACTCGGCCGGGTCTCCACACTACGAGCAGTACTTC
CASSYSAGSPHYEQYF
>TRBJ1-1|TRBV12-3/TRBV12-4|-|few
TGTGCCAGCAGTTTAGGTCAGCTCACTGAAGCTTTCTTT
CASSLGQLTEAFF
>TRBJ1-2|TRBV6-5|TRBD1|few
TGTGCCAGCACCTACTCAGGGGACAGGGGATCAATCTATGGCTACACCTTC
CASTYSGDRGSIYGYTF
>TRBJ2-3|TRBV27|TRBD1|few
TGTGCCAGCAGTCGGGACAGGGGAGATACGCAGTATTTT
CASSRDRGDTQYF
>TRBJ2-1|TRBV5-1|-|-
TGCGCCAGCAGCTTGTATTCAGTAGTGGAGAGGGAGCGCTCCTACAATGAGCAGTTCTTC
CASSLYSVVERERSYNEQFF